Listed below are T cell receptor beta chains from one sample, sequenced in a study of cytomegalovirus exposure and HLA in healthy donors. The table came from immunoSEQ multiplex PCR; TCRdb's copy has only in-frame clones and leaves some out. The table has around 89,000 clones, around three quarters seen once; the top ten hold around 2.9%. The specimen sequenced was PBMCs. The receptors shown here come from a man aged 40-49 years in good health and CMV-seronegative. The CDR3 runs from the conserved cysteine through the conserved F or W. The D gene is left open where the match is weak. The size of a clone is reported for some rows only, either as once, few or many, or as a class for expanded clones.

size,V,D,J,DNA,CDR3
few,TRBV4-3,TRBD2,TRBJ2-3,TGCGCCAGCAGCCAAGATAGCGGGGGCACAGATACGCAGTATTTT,CASSQDSGGTDTQYF
-,TRBV7-3,-,TRBJ2-2,TGTGCCAGCAGTCGGCAGGAGGACACCGGGGAGCTGTTTTTT,CASSRQEDTGELFF
-,TRBV5-1,TRBD2,TRBJ2-5,TGCGCCAGCATGGGACTAGCGGGAGAGACCCAGTACTTC,CASMGLAGETQYF
-,TRBV4-1,TRBD1,TRBJ1-5,TGCGCCAGCAGCCATCGGGACAGACAAACTAATAGCAATCAGCCCCAGCATTTT,CASSHRDRQTNSNQPQHF
-,TRBV5-1,-,TRBJ2-7,TGCGCCAGCAGCTTGGCCCCAGCAGGGTTGTCCTACGAGCAGTACTTC,CASSLAPAGLSYEQYF
-,TRBV7-2,-,TRBJ1-5,TGTGCCAGCAGCCCCCCAGGGCGAATTAATCAGCCCCAGCATTTT,CASSPPGRINQPQHF
-,TRBV30,TRBD1,TRBJ2-1,TGTGCCTGGAGTGGCCCCGGGACAGGGGAATACAATGAGCAGTTCTTC,CAWSGPGTGEYNEQFF
-,TRBV27,-,TRBJ1-5,TGTGCCAGCAGTTTAAGGGGAAACAATCAGCCCCAGCATTTT,CASSLRGNNQPQHF
-,TRBV7-2,-,TRBJ1-5,TGTGCCAGCAGCAACCGGCAGGGGTTGGGCCAGCCCCAGCATTTT,CASSNRQGLGQPQHF
-,TRBV14,TRBD1,TRBJ2-7,TGTGCCAGCAGCCAAGTAGGAGGACAGGGCGGAAAAGGGCAGTACTTC,CASSQVGGQGGKGQYF
-,TRBV27,TRBD2,TRBJ2-5,TGTGCCAGCAGTTTATCGGCGGGGCGGGAGGAGACCCAGTACTTC,CASSLSAGREETQYF
-,TRBV9,-,TRBJ1-1,TGTGCCAGCAGCCGAGGGAGGAACACTGAAGCTTTCTTT,CASSRGRNTEAFF
-,TRBV2,-,TRBJ1-4,TGTGCCAGCAGTGAAGGCCGGTATGATGAAAAACTGTTTTTT,CASSEGRYDEKLFF
-,TRBV18,-,TRBJ1-5,TGTGCCAGCTCACCAAATCAGGGTGTACAGCCCCAGCATTTT,CASSPNQGVQPQHF
-,TRBV9,TRBD1,TRBJ1-2,TGTGCCAGCAGCGAGGGAAGGACAGGGACTGGCTACACCTTC,CASSEGRTGTGYTF
few,TRBV11-1,TRBD1,TRBJ1-1,TGTGCCAGCAGCCGGGACAGGGAAAACACTGAAGCTTTCTTT,CASSRDRENTEAFF
-,TRBV27,-,TRBJ1-1,TGTGCCAGCAGTTTATCGACCAGGGCCCCTGAAGCTTTCTTT,CASSLSTRAPEAFF
few,TRBV5-6,-,TRBJ2-2,TGTGCCAGCATCCCCGGAGGCACCGGGGAGCTGTTTTTT,CASIPGGTGELFF
-,TRBV6-4,TRBD2,TRBJ2-3,TGTGCCACCTCGAGCGGGGACGCAGATACGCAGTATTTT,CATSSGDADTQYF
-,TRBV7-6,-,TRBJ1-5,TGTGCCAGCAGCCTCCAGATGGATCAGCCCCAGCATTTT,CASSLQMDQPQHF
-,TRBV7-8,-,TRBJ1-1,TGTGCCAGCAGCCCGCCCCCAGGGGAAGCTTTCTTT,CASSPPPGEAFF
once,TRBV5-4,-,TRBJ1-3,TGTGCCAGCAGCTTGACAACCACTTTCAGGGATCCAAACACCATATATTTT,CASSLTTTFRDPNTIYF
-,TRBV6-5,TRBD2,TRBJ2-2,TGTGCCAGCCGTAGCGGGGGTCGGACCGGGGAGCTGTTTTTT,CASRSGGRTGELFF
-,TRBV30,-,TRBJ1-2,TGTGCCTGGAGTGCGTTGTGGAAGGGGTGGGATGGCTACACCTTC,CAWSALWKGWDGYTF
once,TRBV6-4,TRBD2,TRBJ2-3,TGTGCCAGCAGTGCGGGGAGCGGGGGTCCCGGGGATACGCAGTATTTT,CASSAGSGGPGDTQYF
-,TRBV6-5,TRBD2,TRBJ2-3,TGTGCCAGCAGCCATAGCGGGGGGGCGTCAGATACGCAGTATTTT,CASSHSGGASDTQYF
few,TRBV5-4,-,TRBJ2-7,TGTGCCAGCAGCGGACCAACGGGGAGGCCCTACGAGCAGTACTTC,CASSGPTGRPYEQYF
-,TRBV27,TRBD1,TRBJ1-2,TGTGCCAGCAGTTCCCAAAACAACAGGGGAAATGGCTACACCTTC,CASSSQNNRGNGYTF
few,TRBV5-1,TRBD2,TRBJ2-3,TGCGCCAGCAGCTTGGCGTCTAGCGGGTACACAGATACGCAGTATTTT,CASSLASSGYTDTQYF
-,TRBV7-2,-,TRBJ1-6,TGTGCCAGCAGCTTTAAACAGCCGAGCTCCTATAATTCACCCCTCCACTTT,CASSFKQPSSYNSPLHF
-,TRBV7-9,TRBD1,TRBJ1-5,TGTGCCAGCAGCACTTCCGGGACAGGGATTAATCAGCCCCAGCATTTT,CASSTSGTGINQPQHF
-,TRBV6-1,-,TRBJ2-3,TGTGCCAGCAGGAACCGAATGGACTCAGATACGCAGTATTTT,CASRNRMDSDTQYF
few,TRBV4-1,-,TRBJ2-7,TGCGCCAGCAGCCCCCAGGAGGGGCTCGGGGACGAGCAGTACTTC,CASSPQEGLGDEQYF
-,TRBV11-3,TRBD2,TRBJ2-5,TGTGCCAGCAGCCCCCATCCTAGCGGGGGAAACCAAGAGACCCAGTACTTC,CASSPHPSGGNQETQYF
-,TRBV2,TRBD1,TRBJ1-5,TGTGCCAGCAGTGCGGACAGGGGGTATCAGCCCCAGCATTTT,CASSADRGYQPQHF
-,TRBV11-2,TRBD1,TRBJ1-2,TGTGCCAGCAGCCGGACAGGGGAACGTGGCTACACCTTC,CASSRTGERGYTF
-,TRBV5-4,TRBD1,TRBJ2-5,TGTGCCAGCAGCCCGACAGGGTCCAGGCAGTACTTC,CASSPTGSRQYF
-,TRBV4-3,-,TRBJ1-2,TGCGCCAGCAGCCAAGGTGTCAGTAACTATGGCTACACCTTC,CASSQGVSNYGYTF
-,TRBV19,-,TRBJ2-7,TGTGCCAGTAGTCGGACAGCCAGTTTCTACGAGCAGTACTTC,CASSRTASFYEQYF
-,TRBV10-3,-,TRBJ1-6,TGTGCCATCAGTGAGTCAACGGGTAATTCACCCCTCCACTTT,CAISESTGNSPLHF
-,TRBV7-9,-,TRBJ1-6,TGTGCCAGCAGCCCACCGGGAACAAATTCACCCCTCCACTTT,CASSPPGTNSPLHF
few,TRBV19,-,TRBJ1-5,TGTGCCAGTAGTCCTCTCCTCCCCACAGGGTGGGGTCAGCCCCAGCATTTT,CASSPLLPTGWGQPQHF
-,TRBV5-1,TRBD1,TRBJ2-7,TGCGCCAGCAGTCCCGACAGGGGTTCCTACGAGCAGTACTTC,CASSPDRGSYEQYF
-,TRBV28,-,TRBJ1-2,TGTGCCAGCAGTCCGCAGGTCCCGTACTATGGCTACACCTTC,CASSPQVPYYGYTF
-,TRBV13,TRBD1,TRBJ2-1,TGTGCCAGCAGTTATACCGGGACAGGGGGCCGGAATGAGCAGTTCTTC,CASSYTGTGGRNEQFF
-,TRBV7-9,TRBD2,TRBJ2-3,TGTGCCAGCAGCCAAGCGGGGGGGGCCACAGATACGCAGTATTTT,CASSQAGGATDTQYF
-,TRBV18,TRBD1,TRBJ1-3,TGTGCCAGCTCAGCCACCGGGACAGGGAACTCTGGAAACACCATATATTTT,CASSATGTGNSGNTIYF
once,TRBV7-2,TRBD2,TRBJ2-3,TGTGCCAGCAGCTTAGCAGCGGGGGTCACAGATACGCAGTATTTT,CASSLAAGVTDTQYF
few,TRBV30,-,TRBJ2-7,TGTGCCTGGAGCGACGGACTTCTTTCCGAGCAGTACTTC,CAWSDGLLSEQYF
-,TRBV28,-,TRBJ1-2,TGTGCCAGCAGTTTCCCCTCGGGCTATGGCTACACCTTC,CASSFPSGYGYTF
few,TRBV13,TRBD1,TRBJ2-1,TGTGCCAGCTCAGGGGGACCCAGGGGGAATGAGCAGTTCTTC,CASSGGPRGNEQFF
-,TRBV10-3,-,TRBJ1-2,TGTGCCATCAGTGAGAAAGGGGCGCGCCCTTATGGCTACACCTTC,CAISEKGARPYGYTF
-,TRBV18,-,TRBJ2-3,TGTGCCAGCTCACCACTGGGGCAGGACCTTTATTCCACAGATACGCAGTATTTT,CASSPLGQDLYSTDTQYF
-,TRBV19,-,TRBJ1-1,TGTGCCAGTAGTATGTTTATAGCGAACACTGAAGCTTTCTTT,CASSMFIANTEAFF
-,TRBV30,TRBD1,TRBJ1-2,TGTGCCTGGAGAGGGACAGGGGGTTATGGCTACACCTTC,CAWRGTGGYGYTF
-,TRBV15,-,TRBJ1-2,TGTGCCACCAGCAGAGCTAGGGGATCGGACTATGGCTACACCTTC,CATSRARGSDYGYTF
-,TRBV5-1,-,TRBJ2-5,TGCGCCAGCAGCGGAACTAGGCAACAAGAGACCCAGTACTTC,CASSGTRQQETQYF
-,TRBV10-3,-,TRBJ1-2,TGTGCCATCAGTGAGTCGTTGGGGGCCGCCTATGGCTACACCTTC,CAISESLGAAYGYTF